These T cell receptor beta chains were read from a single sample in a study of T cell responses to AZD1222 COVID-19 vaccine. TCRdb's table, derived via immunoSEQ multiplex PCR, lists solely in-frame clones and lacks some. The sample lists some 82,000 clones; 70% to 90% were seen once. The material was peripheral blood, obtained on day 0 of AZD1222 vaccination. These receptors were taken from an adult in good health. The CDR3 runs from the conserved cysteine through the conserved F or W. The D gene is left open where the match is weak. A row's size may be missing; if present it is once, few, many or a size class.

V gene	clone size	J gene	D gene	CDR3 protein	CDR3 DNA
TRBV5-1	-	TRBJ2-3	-	CASSLYGGDTQYF	TGCGCCAGCAGCTTGTACGGCGGGGATACGCAGTATTTT
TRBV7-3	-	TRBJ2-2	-	CASSPNSHATGELFF	TGTGCCAGCAGCCCGAATAGTCACGCCACCGGGGAGCTGTTTTTT
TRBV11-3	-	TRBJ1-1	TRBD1	CASSFQRDRVAFF	TGTGCCAGCAGCTTCCAAAGGGACAGGGTCGCTTTCTTT
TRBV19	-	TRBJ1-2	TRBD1	CASSMGQGRTNYGYTF	TGTGCCAGTAGTATGGGACAGGGGCGGACTAACTATGGCTACACCTTC
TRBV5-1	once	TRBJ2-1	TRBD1	CASSLGQGDLNEQFF	TGCGCCAGCAGCCTCGGACAGGGGGACCTCAATGAGCAGTTCTTC
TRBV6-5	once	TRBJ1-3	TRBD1	CASSQDRGSGNTIYF	TGTGCCAGCAGTCAGGACAGGGGATCTGGAAACACCATATATTTT
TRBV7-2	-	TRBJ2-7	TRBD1	CASSLVGQDTYEQYF	TGTGCCAGCAGCTTAGTGGGACAGGACACCTACGAGCAGTACTTC
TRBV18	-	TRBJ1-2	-	CASSPDLGGYTF	TGTGCCAGCTCACCGGACCTTGGGGGCTACACCTTC
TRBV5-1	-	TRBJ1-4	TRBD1	CASSLGQVRDEKLFF	TGCGCCAGCAGCCTTGGACAGGTCCGGGATGAAAAACTGTTTTTT
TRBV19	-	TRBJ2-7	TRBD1	CASRTGKDEQYF	TGTGCCAGTCGGACAGGGAAGGACGAGCAGTACTTC
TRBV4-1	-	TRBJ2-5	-	CASSQDQQTETQYF	TGCGCCAGCAGCCAAGATCAACAGACAGAGACCCAGTACTTC
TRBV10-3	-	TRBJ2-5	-	CAIGGNQETQYF	TGTGCCATCGGGGGGAACCAAGAGACCCAGTACTTC
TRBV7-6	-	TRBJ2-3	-	CASSLKRADTQYF	TGTGCCAGCAGCCTCAAACGGGCAGATACGCAGTATTTT
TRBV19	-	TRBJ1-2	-	CATHGPYYGYTF	TGTGCCACTCACGGGCCTTACTATGGCTACACCTTC
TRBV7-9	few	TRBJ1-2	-	CAIGSGSLDGYTF	TGTGCCATCGGAAGCGGGTCCCTGGATGGCTACACCTTC
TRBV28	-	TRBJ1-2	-	CASSEPPGGRGYTF	TGTGCCAGCAGTGAACCCCCCGGGGGCCGGGGCTACACCTTC
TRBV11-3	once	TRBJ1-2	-	CASSLGGQDYGYTF	TGTGCCAGCAGCTTAGGGGGGCAGGACTATGGCTACACCTTC
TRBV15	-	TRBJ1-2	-	CATSRERGKVDDGYTF	TGTGCCACCAGCAGAGAAAGGGGGAAGGTTGACGATGGCTACACCTTC
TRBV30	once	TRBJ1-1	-	CAWSVLRAEAFF	TGTGCCTGGAGTGTACTCCGCGCTGAAGCTTTCTTT
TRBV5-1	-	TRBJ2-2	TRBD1	CASSGDRGNTGELFF	TGCGCCAGCAGCGGCGACAGGGGGAACACCGGGGAGCTGTTTTTT
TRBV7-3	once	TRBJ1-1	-	CASSVLEGTEAFF	TGTGCCAGCAGTGTCCTTGAGGGCACTGAAGCTTTCTTT
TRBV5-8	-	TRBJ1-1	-	CASSWGEMNTEAFF	TGTGCCAGCAGCTGGGGTGAAATGAACACTGAAGCTTTCTTT
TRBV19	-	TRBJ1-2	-	CASSIGQYYGYTF	TGTGCCAGTAGTATCGGGCAATACTATGGCTACACCTTC
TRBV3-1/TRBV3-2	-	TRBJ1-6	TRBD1	CASSLGDRAYSPLHF	TGTGCCAGCAGCCTGGGGGACAGGGCCTATTCACCCCTCCACTTT
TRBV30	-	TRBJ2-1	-	CARTGLSSYNEQFF	TGTGCCAGAACCGGACTTAGCTCCTACAATGAGCAGTTCTTC
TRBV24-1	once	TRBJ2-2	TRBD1	CATSESGTGRTGELFF	TGTGCCACCAGTGAGTCCGGGACAGGGCGGACCGGGGAGCTGTTTTTT
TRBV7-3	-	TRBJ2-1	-	CASSLRGPPYNEQFF	TGTGCCAGCAGCTTAAGGGGGCCCCCATACAATGAGCAGTTCTTC
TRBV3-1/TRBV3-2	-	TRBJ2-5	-	CASSQVVTRIGEETQYF	TGTGCCAGCAGCCAAGTAGTAACTAGGATCGGTGAAGAGACCCAGTACTTC
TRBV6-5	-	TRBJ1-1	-	CASSYSGGRGTEAFF	TGTGCCAGCAGTTACTCGGGGGGACGGGGCACTGAAGCTTTCTTT
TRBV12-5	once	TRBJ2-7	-	CASGQGTYEQYF	TGTGCTAGTGGCCAGGGCACCTACGAGCAGTACTTC
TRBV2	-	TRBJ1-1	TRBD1	CASRMDRFAEAFF	TGTGCCAGCAGAATGGACAGGTTCGCTGAAGCTTTCTTT
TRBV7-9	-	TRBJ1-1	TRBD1	CASSSTGANTEAFF	TGTGCCAGCAGCTCGACAGGGGCGAACACTGAAGCTTTCTTT
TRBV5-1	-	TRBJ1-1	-	CASSLAGWAFF	TGCGCCAGCAGCTTGGCCGGGTGGGCTTTCTTT
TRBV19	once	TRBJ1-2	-	CASSMSPIANYGYTF	TGTGCCAGTAGTATGTCGCCAATAGCTAACTATGGCTACACCTTC
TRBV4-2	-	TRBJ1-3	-	CASSQDNSGNTIYF	TGTGCCAGCAGCCAAGACAACTCTGGAAACACCATATATTTT
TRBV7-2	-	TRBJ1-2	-	CASSLDTLNYGYTF	TGTGCCAGCAGCTTAGACACGTTAAACTATGGCTACACCTTC
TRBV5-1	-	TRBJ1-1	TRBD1	CASSYTGVTEAFF	TGCGCCAGCAGCTACACAGGGGTCACTGAAGCTTTCTTT
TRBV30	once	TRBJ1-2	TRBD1	CARKDRGPTYGYTF	TGTGCCCGCAAGGACAGGGGCCCAACCTATGGCTACACCTTC
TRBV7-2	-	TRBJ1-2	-	CASSTPWTESIGYTF	TGTGCCAGCAGCACGCCCTGGACAGAATCGATAGGCTACACCTTC
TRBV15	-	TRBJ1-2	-	CATRAGRATSYGYTF	TGTGCCACCCGGGCAGGCAGGGCAACCTCCTATGGCTACACCTTC
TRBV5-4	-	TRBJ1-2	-	CASTPGGSGYTF	TGTGCCAGCACCCCCGGAGGGAGTGGCTACACCTTC
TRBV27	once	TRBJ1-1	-	CASSLMGRTEAFF	TGTGCCAGCAGTTTGATGGGGCGAACTGAAGCTTTCTTT
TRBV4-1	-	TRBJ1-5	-	CASSQGGKGRSNQPQHF	TGCGCCAGCAGCCAAGGGGGCAAGGGTCGGAGCAATCAGCCCCAGCATTTT
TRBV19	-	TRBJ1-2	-	CASSMFRYSNYGYTF	TGTGCCAGTAGTATGTTCCGATACTCAAACTATGGCTACACCTTC